Shown below are 30 T cell receptor beta chains from a single sample sequenced in a study of beta chain features in type 1 diabetes (dated by TCRdb to the late 2010s). The paper's findings and limits, for the study overall: A moderate but significant shortening of TCRB CDR3 length was observed in type 1 diabetes patients in all four CD4+ subsets.

Their recognized antigens are unknown. Receptor libraries were prepared by the immunoSEQ multiplex PCR assay. All of the isolated RNA was reverse transcribed with the High Capacity cDNA Reverse Transcription Kit, so expressed TCRB transcripts were sequenced. TCRdb limited this immuneACCESS table to in-frame rearrangements with V and J called. A share of clones is missing; checked studies link under half to unresolved V genes, and the rest is unexplained. A total of approximately 160,000 clones appear in this sample, 10% of them only once. The biggest ten clones account for more than 0.4% of the sample. Sequenced: central memory CD4+ T cells from blood. Every receptor here comes from a man aged 30 to 45 with type 1 diabetes.

This chain joins TRBV4-3 and TRBJ2-3; 9 bases are a match to TRBD1. V was clipped by 4 bases and J by 3 bases; unmatched bases: 8. Germline-derived CDR1 and CDR2 are LGHNA and YSLEER. The CDR3 length is 16 residues. The CDR3 loop reads CASSRRRDRETDTQYF. CDR3 coding DNA: TGCGCCAGCAGCCGCAGGCGGGACAGGGAAACAGATACGCAGTATTTT.

The J gene is TRBJ1-5, the V gene TRBV7-3; perhaps TRBD1 as D (6 bases). CDR3 length: 14 residues. Germline lookup yields CDR1 SGHTA and CDR2 FQGTGA. Deletions cut 5 bases from V and 3 bases from J, with 11 bases between. Written as DNA, the CDR3 is TGTGCCAGCAGCCCTGGACAGCTCAATCAGCCCCAGCATTTT. The encoded protein is CASSPGQLNQPQHF.

This clone was picked up a small number of times. The rearrangement joins TRBV29-1 to TRBJ1-1; D call uncertain. There are 13 residues in the CDR3. Trimming pared 4 bases from V and 6 bases from J, leaving 15 bases between. Germline V gene sequence: CDR1 SQVTM, CDR2 ANQGSEA. The CDR3 DNA reads TGCAGCGTTGGTTCGGCCGCGGTCCCTGAAGCTTTCTTT. The encoded protein is CSVGSAAVPEAFF.

The CDR3 DNA sequence: TGTGCCAGCACTGGGGGCTTCCCGTCAGGGTACATTCAGTACTTC. Residues: CASTGGFPSGYIQYF. The J gene is TRBJ2-4, the V gene TRBV2; D is possibly TRBD1 (6 bases). This CDR3 contains 15 residues. Germline V gives CDR1 SNHLY, CDR2 FYNNEI. Trimming removed 7 bases from V and 8 bases from J, with 21 bases in between.

This chain connects TRBV7-9 to TRBJ2-5, with unresolved D. Germline CDR1 reads SEHNR; CDR2 reads FQNEAQ (reference sequence). The CDR3 runs to 11 residues. V lost 5 bases to trimming and J lost 5 bases, with 6 bases between them. CDR3 in amino acids: CASSTLETQYF. The CDR3 coding sequence is TGTGCCAGCAGCACTCTTGAGACCCAGTACTTC. Combining the CDR3 with reference TRBV7-9 and TRBJ2-5 gives the whole variable domain DTGVSQNPRHKITKRGQNVTFRCDPISEHNRLYWYRQTLGQGPEFLTYFQNEAQLEKSRLLSDRFSAERPKGSFSTLEIQRTEQGDSAMYLCASSTLETQYFGPGTRLLVL.

The V and J genes are TRBV28 and TRBJ1-2; D call uncertain. This CDR3 comprises 13 residues. Germline CDR1 and CDR2: MDHEN and SYDVKM. The germline V and J ends were trimmed by 3 bases and 3 bases, with 8 bases remaining between them. DNA of the CDR3: TGTGCCAGCAGTTTGCGGAGGGACTATGGCTACACCTTC. Translating it yields CASSLRRDYGYTF.

This clone was observed a handful of times. The chain recombines TRBV11-2 with TRBJ2-1; TRBD2 is a possible D gene (5 bases). The CDR3 has 16 residues. The V gene lost 1 base and the J gene lost 4 bases, with 14 bases spanning the gap. CDR1 is SGHAT and CDR2 is FQNNGV in the germline V gene. The DNA for the CDR3 is TGTGCCAGCAGCTTAGTCGGGATAGCCGGATACAATGAGCAGTTCTTC. Amino acid sequence: CASSLVGIAGYNEQFF.

This chain joins TRBV29-1 and TRBJ1-5, with TRBD1 as a possible D gene (6 bases). The CDR3 covers 13 residues. Germline CDR1 and CDR2: SQVTM and ANQGSEA. V was shortened by 0 bases and J by 5 bases, with 8 bases between the two germline ends. The CDR3 coding sequence is TGCAGCGTTGAAGAACAGGGTGATCAGCCCCAGCATTTT. Its translation: CSVEEQGDQPQHF.

The chain recombines TRBV5-1 with TRBJ1-2; 8 bases are a match to TRBD1. Germline V CDR1 and CDR2: SGHRS, YFSETQ. The CDR3 extends over 14 amino acids. V shed 4 bases, J shed 3 bases, and the junction held 5 bases outside the gene matches. The CDR3 sequence is CASSHGQGHYGYTF. In nucleotides, the CDR3 is TGCGCCAGCAGCCATGGACAGGGCCACTATGGCTACACCTTC.

The chain combines TRBV19 with TRBJ2-3; the D gene is possibly TRBD1 (5 bases). The CDR3 totals 14 residues. Trimming took 7 bases from V and 0 from J, leaving 11 bases between them. CDR1 is LNHDA, CDR2 SQIVND, per germline (reference sequence). The CDR3: CASTSGHSTDTQYF. The CDR3 DNA reads as TGTGCCAGTACCTCCGGACATAGCACAGATACGCAGTATTTT.

The chain recombines TRBV5-1 with TRBJ2-7, with TRBD2 matching 9 bases. J was trimmed by 6 bases and V by 4 bases; bases with no gene match: 14. CDR1 and CDR2 from the germline V gene are SGHRS and YFSETQ. The CDR3 extends over 16 amino acids. The CDR3 DNA reads TGCGCCAGCAGCCCGGACCCTAGCGGGACTAAAGGCGAGCAGTACTTC. It encodes CASSPDPSGTKGEQYF.

This clone appeared a few times. The chain has TRBV18 and TRBJ1-5; 7 bases match TRBD1. J was trimmed by 4 bases and V by 3 bases; bases with no gene match: 9. Per the germline V gene, CDR1 is KGHSH and CDR2 is LQKENI. CDR3 length: 16 amino acids. This CDR3 is CASSPPSRQGNQPQHF. Here the CDR3 DNA reads TGTGCCAGCTCACCCCCGTCCAGACAGGGTAATCAGCCCCAGCATTTT.

This clone has ten or more counts. The chain employs TRBV5-1 and TRBJ2-2; D gene uncertain. V lost 5 bases, J lost 1 base, and 12 bases lay in between. This CDR3 has 15 residues. Germline lookup yields CDR1 SGHRS and CDR2 YFSETQ. The CDR3 loop reads CASSYTALNTGELFF. In DNA form, the CDR3 reads TGCGCCAGCAGTTACACAGCTCTGAACACCGGGGAGCTGTTTTTT.

The chain is built from TRBV25-1 and TRBJ1-2, with 9 bases lining up with TRBD1. Trimming at V came to 5 bases and at J to 4 bases, leaving 2 bases not matched to a gene. Germline V CDR1 and CDR2: MGHDK, SYGVNS. This CDR3 is built from 13 residues. CDR3 loop: CASSTGGGYGYTF. The CDR3 DNA follows: TGTGCCAGCAGTACAGGGGGCGGCTATGGCTACACCTTC.

This clone came up a few times. This sequence joins TRBV9 and TRBJ2-2; D uncertain. CDR3 size: 19 residues. From germline, CDR1 is SGDLS and CDR2 YYNGEE. Trimming stripped 0 bases from V and 0 bases from J, with 18 bases between. CDR3 protein: CASSVGSWIRRTNTGELFF. CDR3 in DNA: TGTGCCAGCAGCGTAGGTTCTTGGATTCGGCGGACGAACACCGGGGAGCTGTTTTTT.

The V call is TRBV27, the J call TRBJ2-5, with unresolved D. CDR3 length equals 13 residues. V lost 8 bases and J 5 bases, leaving 15 bases between the germline ends. Germline CDR1 and CDR2: MNHEY and SMNVEV (reference sequence). The DNA for the CDR3 is TGTGCCAGCGGTTCCCTGGGCGTGGAGACCCAGTACTTC. This encodes CASGSLGVETQYF.

This chain links TRBV28 with TRBJ2-7; perhaps TRBD1 as D (5 bases). CDR1 is MDHEN, CDR2 SYDVKM, per germline. Trimming cost V 7 bases and J 9 bases, with 19 bases left between them. This CDR3 is 13 amino acids long. In DNA form, the CDR3 reads TGTGCCAGCACCGCTGACAGACCAAGAGGGCAGTACTTC. This encodes CASTADRPRGQYF.

This clone was detected a few times. The chain joins TRBV30 to TRBJ2-7, with 11 bases matching TRBD2. The length of the CDR3 is 13 residues. CDR1 is GTSNPN and CDR2 is SVGIG in the germline V gene (reference sequence). The junction had 11 bases not matched to a gene; V was cut back by 5 bases and J by 11 bases. CDR3 DNA sequence: TGTGCCTGGGACCCGGGACTAGCGGAGGCTAAGTACTTC. Protein product: CAWDPGLAEAKYF.

The V gene is TRBV6-5, the J gene TRBJ2-4, with no clear D. The CDR3 contains 11 residues. V gave up 5 bases and J gave up 9 bases, with 8 bases separating them. The germline gives CDR1 MNHEY, CDR2 SVGAGI. The chain's CDR3 is CASSEAPIQYF. In nucleotides, the CDR3 is TGTGCCAGCAGTGAAGCTCCCATTCAGTACTTC.

The J gene is TRBJ2-2, the V gene TRBV7-8; 14 bases align to TRBD2. J lost 5 bases, V lost 4 bases, and 6 bases had no gene match. The CDR3 has 17 amino acids. Germline CDR1 SGHVS, CDR2 FQNEAQ. The CDR3, as DNA: TGTGCCAGCAGCTCTCGCAGGACTAGCGGGAGGACCGGGGAGCTGTTTTTT. It translates to CASSSRRTSGRTGELFF.

This clone was detected a few times. The chain combines TRBV30 with TRBJ2-1; 13 nucleotides match TRBD2. Looked up from germline, CDR1 is GTSNPN and CDR2 is SVGIG (reference sequence). V shed 4 bases, J shed 9 bases, and the junction held 9 bases outside the gene matches. The CDR3 covers 15 residues. In nucleotides, the CDR3 is TGTGCCTGGACACTAGCGGGAGGGCTGGTGACTGAGCAGTTCTTC. This gives the protein CAWTLAGGLVTEQFF.

The chain uses TRBV19 and TRBJ2-3, with unresolved D. This CDR3 spans 15 amino acids. Germline CDR1 is LNHDA and CDR2 is SQIVND (reference sequence). V shed 5 bases and J shed 4 bases, with 16 bases lying between them. The CDR3 sequence is CASSSPAESADTQYF. The CDR3 nucleotides read TGTGCCAGTAGTTCGCCGGCTGAAAGCGCAGATACGCAGTATTTT.

The chain links TRBV6-5 to TRBJ1-5; D not resolved. CDR3 length: 11 amino acids. V was shortened by 5 bases and J by 10 bases, with 9 bases between the two germline ends. Germline V lookup: CDR1 MNHEY, CDR2 SVGAGI. DNA of the CDR3: TGTGCCAGCAGTGAAAATAGCCCCCAGCATTTT. This sequence encodes CASSENSPQHF.

The chain employs TRBV28 and TRBJ2-1; tentative D call: TRBD1 (5 bases). The V end was cut by 2 bases, the J end by 9 bases, with 8 bases between. Germline CDR1 MDHEN, CDR2 SYDVKM. This CDR3 is 12 amino acids long. Here the CDR3 reads CASSLGAGEQFF. The CDR3 DNA reads as TGTGCCAGCAGTTTAGGGGCCGGTGAGCAGTTCTTC.

The chain links TRBV4-3 to TRBJ2-1, with 8 bases lining up with TRBD2. The germline V gene encodes CDR1 LGHNA and CDR2 YSLEER. The CDR3 sequence is 16 residues long. J lost 7 bases, V lost 5 bases, and 13 bases had no gene match. The CDR3 sequence: CASSLAPSGSSNEQFF. In DNA form, the CDR3 reads TGCGCCAGCAGCTTGGCGCCCAGCGGGAGTTCAAATGAGCAGTTCTTC.

This clone has just a few counts. The chain links TRBV5-4 to TRBJ2-1, with 7 bases matching TRBD1. The germline gives CDR1 SGHNT, CDR2 YYREEE (reference sequence). The V segment lost 4 bases and the J segment 0 bases; nucleotides outside the gene matches: 13. There are 18 residues in the CDR3. CDR3 nucleotide sequence: TGTGCCAGCAGCGAGGGGGCCCCATCTTTAAGCTCCTACAATGAGCAGTTCTTC. This translates into CASSEGAPSLSSYNEQFF.

Only a few counts were recorded for this clone. The V gene is TRBV6-1, the J gene TRBJ2-1; 7 bases are shared with TRBD2. CDR3 length: 13 residues. Germline CDR1 reads MNHNS; CDR2 reads SASEGT. The CDR3 loop reads CASGLAEYNEQFF. The CDR3, as DNA: TGTGCTTCGGGGCTAGCGGAGTACAATGAGCAGTTCTTC.

This clone was observed a few times. CDR3: CASTMRTGSEKLFF. DNA of the CDR3: TGTGCCAGCACGATGCGGACAGGATCTGAAAAACTGTTTTTT. The gene calls are TRBV2 and TRBJ1-4, with 7 bases fitting TRBD1. With V trimmed by 7 bases and J by 7 bases, 9 bases remained unmatched. CDR1 is SNHLY, CDR2 FYNNEI, per germline. CDR3 length: 14 residues.

The chain recombines TRBV7-8 with TRBJ2-7; maybe TRBD1 (6 bases). The germline V and J ends were trimmed by 7 bases and 6 bases, with 16 bases remaining between them. The CDR3 is 13 residues long. CDR1 and CDR2 from the germline V gene are SGHVS and FQNEAQ. CDR3 loop: CASMAGGSVEQYF. CDR3 nucleotide sequence: TGTGCCAGCATGGCTGGGGGCTCGGTCGAGCAGTACTTC.

This clone showed up just a few times. J is TRBJ2-5 and V is TRBV7-3; 14 bases map to TRBD2. With 2 bases clipped from V and 2 bases from J, the junction kept 4 bases outside the gene matches. Germline CDR1 SGHTA, CDR2 FQGTGA. The CDR3 is 17 amino acids. The CDR3: CASSLGTSGRAQETQYF. CDR3 in DNA: TGTGCCAGCAGCTTAGGGACTAGCGGGAGAGCTCAAGAGACCCAGTACTTC.